In its sample, the clone carrying this TCR beta chain was seen once. This CDR3 contains 16 residues. In germline, CDR1 is SGHVS, CDR2 FNYEAQ. J lost 5 bases, V lost 1 base, and 6 bases had no gene match. Participant-reported clinical history was the basis for cohort assignment. In the authors' methods: Reference gene primer amplification yielded estimated nucleated cell counts. The repertoire was sequenced with immunoSEQ multiplex PCR; TCRdb's copy has only in-frame clones and lacks some. V, J and clone size are taken as reported in that table, and D and trimming were inferred from the DNA itself. The data contain some 150,000 clones, 84% of them singletons. The sample originates from a study of blood T cell repertoires in COVID-19. The wider study: The United States, Italy and Spain were the sources of the acute and convalescent COVID-19 samples. PBMCs, B-cell-depleted T cells, or T cells provided the cDNA or gDNA that made up the material.

This chain connects TRBV7-6 to TRBJ2-5; 11 bases are shared with TRBD1. The TCR was taken from a woman in her fifties or sixties who had been exposed to COVID-19. Material: PBMCs or T cells enriched from blood (not recorded which). The CDR3 sequence is CASSLDGTGGWETQYF. DNA of the CDR3: TGTGCCAGCAGCTTAGATGGGACAGGGGGTTGGGAGACCCAGTACTTC.